What follows is one T cell receptor (beta chain) and its context. Trimming stripped 3 bases from V and 0 bases from J, with 12 bases between. The CDR3 is 14 amino acids. Germline lookup yields CDR1 DFQATT and CDR2 SNEGSKA (reference sequence). The authors' processing: Amplifying reference gene primers gave estimates of nucleated cell counts. Repertoires were generated with immunoSEQ multiplex PCR, while TCRdb's copy carries only in-frame clones and drops some. That table is the source of V, J and clone size, and D and trimming were worked out from the DNA. Among a few hundred thousand clones listed, more than 75% were seen once. This record comes from a study of blood T cell repertoires in COVID-19. Looking at the study overall: Samples came from the United States, Italy and Spain, spanning acute and convalescent COVID-19. In each case, the material was cDNA or gDNA derived from T cells, B-cell-depleted T cells, or PBMCs.

Sequenced material: peripheral blood. This TCR derives from a human donor in a cohort sampled during active COVID-19. V usage is TRBV20-1 and J usage is TRBJ2-7; TRBD2 is a possible D gene (7 bases). The CDR3 DNA is TGCAGTGCTAGTGCGCGGGGGCCCTCCTACGAGCAGTACTTC. Protein: CSASARGPSYEQYF.